This T cell receptor beta chain was captured in a study of a mutant IDH1 vaccine in newly diagnosed glioma (dated by TCRdb to the early 2020s). Study-level background: Of the roughly 32 treated patients, around 62% were male and about 40% were female, and a mean age of 40.4 years was recorded. Before enrollment, patients had received standard therapy of radiotherapy alone, temozolomide alone, or radiochemotherapy with temozolomide; most received the combination. Six visits were used for peripheral blood collection: V03 (baseline), V05, V07, V10, V12 and V13. For exploratory analyses, about two dozen treated patients had longitudinal TCRB deep sequencing done wherever samples were available. General study outcomes and caveats: Availability determined which PBMC samples were chosen for TCRB deep sequencing. Changes in the top peripheral T cell clonotypes picked up by TCRB sequencing did not appear to be linked to pseudoprogression. Vaccine-induced immune responses across multiple MHC alleles were detected in 85% to 95% of patients. The authors noted that analyses of patient blood samples could not be reproduced because of sample limitations.

In light of the paper, this sample's time point label describes: baseline, week 1 (first vaccination visit). The treatment or condition label, as the study defines it: pre-vaccination baseline after standard-of-care therapy. Newly diagnosed WHO grade 3 or 4 IDH1-mutant astrocytomas showing loss of nuclear ATRX were present in the donors. The samples were drawn from NOA16, a multicentre, single-arm, open-label phase I trial in Germany that tested a mutant IDH1 peptide vaccine in humans for the first time. For immunogenicity testing, the blood drawn at visit V03 was used as the baseline sample. Genomic DNA for TCRB sequencing was extracted from EDTA blood using the DNeasy Blood and Tissue Kit. CDR1 and CDR2 were assigned from the germline V gene as SNHLY and FYNNEI. Relative to germline, V is 4 bases shorter and J is 7 bases shorter, with 11 bases between their ends. From the cysteine up to the phenylalanine, the CDR3 has a length of 13 residues. Just the 39-base CDR3 DNA is kept, in frame starting at base 1.

The library was prepared using the immunoSEQ multiplex PCR assay. Rearranged TCR beta chain sequences were amplified with the hsTCRB Kit following the manufacturer's protocol. Sequencing of TCRB libraries was carried out on an Illumina MiSeq. The authors' analysis ran thus. Demultiplexing, trimming and gene mapping were performed with the kit vendor's proprietary platform. TCRdb took this table from immuneACCESS and kept in-frame rearrangements with V and J called. Such tables lack part of the clones; where checked against another copy, unresolved V genes explain under half of the gap, and the rest is unexplained. V and J calls and clone size are those listed in that table; D and trimming were worked out from the DNA. The sample data list about 68,000 clones, and 79% of these were observed just once. The top ten constitute around 8.8% of the sample. With regard to this clone: Its binding antigen is unknown. Per-base qualities were not stored, and no clone one base away is much larger.

In this chain, TRBV2 is recombined with TRBJ2-1, with the D gene not clear enough to name. This TCR derives from a man aged 50-59 years with glioma. The sequences come from PBMCs, collected from a glioma patient treated with radiotherapy, temozolomide or both. The nucleotide sequence reads TGTGCCAGCAGTGCATCCGCCCTTAATGAGCAGTTCTTC. Its protein is CASSASALNEQFF.